Shown below are 32 T cell receptor beta chains from a single sample sequenced in a study of CD8+ T cells in alopecia areata. TCR sequencing used cDNA made by reverse transcription of extracted RNA. Sequencing was performed with immunoSEQ multiplex PCR; in TCRdb, only in-frame clones are kept and a portion is missing. The data contain about 130,000 clones, roughly 54% of them singletons. The source material was CD4+ T cells sorted from blood, sampled at week 0. Receptors originate from a human donor with alopecia areata.

This clone was observed a few times. At one end the junction does not follow the germline gene, possibly because of a read error. This chain uses TRBV4-1 with TRBJ1-6; 7 bases align to TRBD1. This CDR3 spans 13 amino acids. The germline V gene has CDR1 MGHRA and CDR2 YSYEKL. CDR3 region: CASRGQNNSPLHF. The CDR3 DNA follows: TGTGCCAGCAGGGGACAGAATAATTCACCCCTCCACTTT.

V gene TRBV18 combines with J gene TRBJ1-5; D unclear. CDR3 length: 12 residues. Between the trimmed V and J ends, which lost 0 bases and 10 bases, there was a span of 7 bases. The V gene's germline CDR1 is KGHSH and CDR2 LQKENI. The CDR3 is CASSPPVGPQHF. The CDR3 bases are TGTGCCAGCTCACCACCGGTGGGCCCCCAGCATTTT.

V gene TRBV27 combines with J gene TRBJ1-1, with 8 bases fitting TRBD1. The CDR3 spans 16 residues. V dropped 4 bases and J dropped 4; count of bases not matched to a gene: 11. In germline, CDR1 is MNHEY, CDR2 SMNVEV (reference sequence). In DNA, the CDR3 is TGTGCCAGCAGTTCTGGTCAGGGGGCCAGGATCACTGAAGCTTTCTTT. The encoded protein is CASSSGQGARITEAFF.

The V call is TRBV7-9, the J call TRBJ1-1; the match to TRBD1 covers 7 bases. This CDR3 region has 15 residues. Germline V gene lookup returns CDR1 SEHNR and CDR2 FQNEAQ (reference sequence). V was clipped by 1 base and J by 4 bases; unmatched bases: 6. The CDR3 here is CASSLVFRDSTEAFF. The CDR3 DNA follows: TGTGCCAGCAGCTTAGTATTCCGGGACAGCACTGAAGCTTTCTTT.

The chain couples TRBV27 to TRBJ1-1; D uncertain. The CDR3 is 12 amino acids. Germline assignment: CDR1 MNHEY and CDR2 SMNVEV (reference sequence). V lost 6 bases to trimming and J lost 3 bases, with 8 bases between them. The CDR3 DNA follows: TGTGCCAGCAGGGGCCGAGACACTGAAGCTTTCTTT. Its translation: CASRGRDTEAFF.

Of note for this clone: At one end, the junction sequence differs from germline, possibly due to a read error. This rearrangement joins TRBV27 to TRBJ2-7; 9 nucleotides agree with TRBD2. CDR1 is MNHEY and CDR2 is SMNVEV in the germline V gene (reference sequence). The CDR3 is made up of 15 amino acids. CDR3 region: CVSSQIAGAGYEQYF. CDR3 nucleotides: TGTGTCAGCAGTCAGATAGCGGGGGCAGGCTACGAGCAGTACTTC.

This chain connects TRBV2 to TRBJ2-1, with 11 positions matching TRBD2. Trimming removed 5 bases from V and 7 bases from J; junction bases left unmatched: 13. CDR3 length equals 17 residues. Germline CDR1 SNHLY, CDR2 FYNNEI. CDR3 sequence (DNA): TGTGCCAGCAGTTGGCTAGCGGGAGGCCGGGGACGAAATGAGCAGTTCTTC. Translating it yields CASSWLAGGRGRNEQFF.

The chain is built from TRBV21-1 and TRBJ2-1; TRBD1, the D gene given by the table, was not confirmed from the DNA. TRBV21-1 has pseudogene status. There are 14 residues in the CDR3. The CDR3 bases are TGTGCCAGCAGCAAAGCTGGCAGGGTGGATGAGCAGTTCTTC. It yields the protein CASSKAGRVDEQFF.

This clone was seen a handful of times. The rearrangement uses TRBV27 and TRBJ2-1; a possible D gene is TRBD1 (8 bases). This CDR3 is 16 amino acids long. Germline V gene sequence: CDR1 MNHEY, CDR2 SMNVEV (reference sequence). Trimming left V 5 bases short and J 4 bases short, with 18 bases between. This chain's CDR3 is CASSPTTGEGYNEQFF. In DNA, the CDR3 is TGTGCCAGCAGTCCCACGACAGGGGAGGGATACAATGAGCAGTTCTTC.

The genes are TRBV9 and TRBJ1-1; 7 bases map to TRBD1. The V segment lost 3 bases and the J segment 0 bases; nucleotides outside the gene matches: 5. The CDR3 contains 15 residues. The germline V gene encodes CDR1 SGDLS and CDR2 YYNGEE. CDR3 residues: CASSGGQAMNTEAFF. The CDR3 DNA sequence: TGTGCCAGCAGCGGAGGACAGGCAATGAACACTGAAGCTTTCTTT.

V is TRBV28 and J is TRBJ1-2; 10 bases agree with TRBD1. The CDR3 sequence is 14 residues long. V lost 4 bases to trimming and J lost 7 bases; unmatched junction nucleotides: 6. The germline CDR1 and CDR2 sequences are MDHEN and SYDVKM. For the CDR3, the DNA is TGTGCCAGCAGTTCACCAGGACAGGGGGGTGGCTACACCTTC. This translates into CASSSPGQGGGYTF.

This rearrangement joins TRBV4-1 to TRBJ2-3; the D call may be TRBD1 or TRBD2 (5 bases each). This CDR3 region has 15 residues. The V gene lost 6 bases and the J gene lost 6 bases, with 19 bases spanning the gap. From germline, CDR1 is MGHRA and CDR2 YSYEKL. CDR3 loop: CASSLRDQGSDTQYF. CDR3 bases: TGCGCCAGCAGTCTCCGGGACCAAGGATCTGATACGCAGTATTTT.

The CDR3 DNA reads as TGTGCCAGCAGCTTGTTGTCGGGGAAGACTGAAGCTTTCTTT. It codes for CASSLLSGKTEAFF. The rearrangement links TRBV5-6 to TRBJ1-1; D ambiguous. The CDR3 covers 14 residues. Trimming took off 1 base at V and 5 bases at J, with 12 bases between the two ends. Germline CDR1 reads SGHDT; CDR2 reads YYEEEE.

V and J are TRBV2 and TRBJ2-2; D remains unclear. The CDR3 runs 15 residues. Trimming took off 6 bases at V and 0 bases at J, with 11 bases between the two ends. Germline values: CDR1 SNHLY, CDR2 FYNNEI. CDR3 in amino acids: CASRRADANTGELFF. DNA for the CDR3: TGTGCCAGCAGGAGAGCAGACGCGAACACCGGGGAGCTGTTTTTT.

For this clone: At one of its ends the junction is not consistent with the germline gene, which may arise from a read error. The chain is built from TRBV5-1 and TRBJ1-2; TRBD1 aligns across 8 bases. The CDR3 extends over 14 amino acids. CDR1 SGHRS and CDR2 YFSETQ come from the germline V gene. The CDR3 loop is CASSLGQAIYGYTF. The CDR3 DNA reads TGCGCCAGCAGTTTGGGACAGGCGATCTATGGCTACACCTTC.

Comments on this clone: At the DNA level, this CDR3 is encoded by other sequences in the same sample as well. The chain's CDR3 is CASSLGRANTEAFF. In nucleotides, the CDR3 is TGTGCCAGCAGCTTGGGCAGAGCGAACACTGAAGCTTTCTTT. The rearrangement links TRBV5-4 to TRBJ1-1, with D unresolved. Germline CDR1 and CDR2: SGHNT and YYREEE (reference sequence). Between the trimmed V and J ends, which lost 0 bases and 1 base, there was a span of 7 bases. This CDR3 comprises 14 residues.

This clone was counted a single time. The chain carries TRBV4-2 and TRBJ2-3; maybe TRBD1 (5 bases). Germline CDR1 reads LGHNA; CDR2 reads YNFKEQ. The V gene lost 0 bases and the J gene lost 2 bases, with 18 bases spanning the gap. The CDR3 contains 18 residues. CDR3 sequence reads: CASSQDQGRTTNTDTQYF. CDR3 bases: TGTGCCAGCAGCCAAGATCAGGGCAGGACAACCAACACAGATACGCAGTATTTT.

This clone appeared a few times. The rearrangement uses TRBV27 and TRBJ1-1; D is possibly TRBD1 (5 bases). Germline CDR1 is MNHEY and CDR2 is SMNVEV (reference sequence). The germline V and J ends were trimmed by 7 bases and 2 bases, with 20 bases remaining between them. There are 16 residues in the CDR3. The DNA for the CDR3 is TGTGCCAGCACAAGTTTAGGGGCAGGGAAAAACACTGAAGCTTTCTTT. It codes for CASTSLGAGKNTEAFF.

A single count supports this clone. The chain employs TRBV5-1 and TRBJ1-2, with TRBD1 matching over 7 bases. This CDR3 is 15 amino acids long. V was pared by 4 bases and J by 7 bases, with 13 bases of the junction left unmatched. CDR1 is SGHRS, CDR2 YFSETQ, per germline. The CDR3 bases are TGCGCCAGCAGCCTTCAGGGACAGCGGCAGGCTGGCTACACCTTC. It codes for CASSLQGQRQAGYTF.

The chain joins TRBV6-5 to TRBJ2-3; 7 positions agree with TRBD2. The V segment lost 6 bases and the J segment 5 bases; nucleotides outside the gene matches: 5. The CDR3 is 13 residues long. Germline V gene sequence: CDR1 MNHEY, CDR2 SVGAGI. The CDR3 bases are TGTGCCAGCAGCCGCGGGAGCCTAGATACGCAGTATTTT. This gives the protein CASSRGSLDTQYF.

The genes are TRBV28 and TRBJ2-5, with 13 bases aligning to TRBD2. Germline CDR1 is MDHEN and CDR2 is SYDVKM. CDR3 length: 16 residues. V shed 6 bases and J 4 bases; nucleotides not matched to a gene: 8. CDR3: CASRTLLAGGGETQYF. The CDR3 nucleotides are TGTGCCAGCAGGACTCTACTAGCGGGAGGGGGAGAGACCCAGTACTTC. The whole variable domain, remainder taken from reference TRBV28 and TRBJ2-5, is DVKVTQSSRYLVKRTGEKVFLECVQDMDHENMFWYRQDPGLGLRLIYFSYDVKMKEKGDIPEGYSVSREKKERFSLILESASTNQTSMYLCASRTLLAGGGETQYFGPGTRLLVL.

This clone was seen only once. The rearrangement joins TRBV9 to TRBJ2-5, with D maybe TRBD2 (5 bases). V lost 3 bases to trimming and J lost 2 bases, with 8 bases between them. CDR1 and CDR2 (germline): SGDLS, YYNGEE. The CDR3 spans 13 residues. The CDR3 here is CASSGTGQETQYF. DNA for the CDR3: TGTGCCAGCAGCGGAACGGGGCAAGAGACCCAGTACTTC.

The V call is TRBV7-2, the J call TRBJ2-7; D is unclear. This CDR3 is built from 14 residues. Looked up from germline, CDR1 is SGHTA and CDR2 is FQGNSA. Deletions cut 0 bases from V and 2 bases from J, with 8 bases between. This CDR3 is CASSLASTPYEQYF. The CDR3 DNA reads TGTGCCAGCAGCTTAGCTAGTACACCCTACGAGCAGTACTTC. Looking up the rest from reference TRBV7-2 and TRBJ2-7 gives the full variable domain: GAGVSQSPSNKVTEKGKDVELRCDPISGHTALYWYRQSLGQGLEFLIYFQGNSAPDKSGLPSDRFSAERTGGSVSTLTIQRTQQEDSAVYLCASSLASTPYEQYFGPGTRLTVT.

This sequence joins TRBV28 and TRBJ1-4; 7 nucleotides match TRBD1. Trimming cost V 5 bases and J 0 bases; bases outside gene matches: 6. In germline, CDR1 is MDHEN, CDR2 SYDVKM. The CDR3 contains 16 residues. As DNA, the CDR3 is TGTGCCAGCAGTCCACAGGGGTTTCCAACTAATGAAAAACTGTTTTTT. Translating gives CASSPQGFPTNEKLFF.

The rearrangement links TRBV2 to TRBJ2-7; 7 nucleotides line up with TRBD1. With V trimmed by 10 bases and J by 3 bases, 3 bases remained unmatched. Germline-derived CDR1 and CDR2 are SNHLY and FYNNEI. The CDR3 is 11 residues long. CDR3 nucleotide sequence: TGTGCCATCGGGGACAGCTACGAGCAGTACTTC. Translating gives CAIGDSYEQYF.

V usage is TRBV2 and J usage is TRBJ1-5; weak D call: TRBD1 (6 bases). V was trimmed by 6 bases and J by 5 bases, leaving 11 bases between them. In germline, CDR1 is SNHLY, CDR2 FYNNEI. There are 13 residues in the CDR3. CDR3 DNA sequence: TGTGCCAGCAGGGCACAGGGAGATCAGCCCCAGCATTTT. Its translation is CASRAQGDQPQHF.

J is TRBJ2-2 and V is TRBV5-1, with a tentative D call TRBD2 (5 bases). CDR1 SGHRS and CDR2 YFSETQ come from the germline V gene. The CDR3 extends over 15 amino acids. The V end lost 5 bases, the J end lost 1 base, and 12 bases lay between the germline ends. The CDR3, as DNA: TGCGCCAGCAGTACGTTAGCGCAGAACACCGGGGAGCTGTTTTTT. Translation gives CASSTLAQNTGELFF.

This clone was seen only once. The chain links TRBV4-3 to TRBJ2-3; 10 bases are shared with TRBD2. Germline CDR1 reads LGHNA; CDR2 reads YSLEER. V shed 0 bases, J shed 1 base, and the junction held 10 bases outside the gene matches. CDR3 length: 19 amino acids. The CDR3 spells CASSQDVVRTSGRTDTQYF. CDR3 bases: TGCGCCAGCAGCCAAGATGTGGTTCGGACTAGCGGTCGCACAGATACGCAGTATTTT.

This clone has just a few counts. The chain is built from TRBV4-2 and TRBJ2-7, with 9 bases aligning to TRBD1. The CDR3 extends over 18 amino acids. Germline CDR1 reads LGHNA; CDR2 reads YNFKEQ. The V gene end was trimmed by 1 base and the J gene end by 1 base; junction bases not matched to a gene: 11. CDR3 sequence reads: CASSQGGGRQGVSYEQYF. CDR3 sequence (DNA): TGTGCCAGCAGCCAAGGAGGAGGTCGACAGGGGGTATCCTACGAGCAGTACTTC.

In its sample, this clone was seen a few times. The chain recombines TRBV29-1 with TRBJ1-1; D might be TRBD1 (5 bases). The germline V gene encodes CDR1 SQVTM and CDR2 ANQGSEA. This CDR3 spans 11 amino acids. Between the trimmed V and J ends, which lost 7 bases and 11 bases, there was a span of 17 bases. This CDR3 reads CSGGWRRSAFF. CDR3 sequence (DNA): TGCAGCGGGGGCTGGAGGAGGTCGGCTTTCTTT.

Ten or more counts support this clone. V gene TRBV11-2 combines with J gene TRBJ2-1; 8 bases match TRBD2. CDR1 SGHAT and CDR2 FQNNGV come from the germline V gene. V shed 6 bases, J shed 4 bases, and the junction held 14 bases outside the gene matches. The CDR3 spans 17 residues. This CDR3 is CASRTQGGRSSYNEQFF. CDR3 coding DNA: TGTGCCAGCAGAACCCAGGGCGGGAGGTCCTCTTACAATGAGCAGTTCTTC.

The V gene is TRBV19, the J gene TRBJ2-7; D perhaps matches TRBD2 (5 bases). CDR3 size: 14 residues. Trimming took 1 base from V and 6 from J, leaving 13 bases between them. CDR1 LNHDA and CDR2 SQIVND come from the germline V gene (reference sequence). CDR3 in DNA: TGTGCCAGTAGTATAGGTGGTGGAGGCATCGAGCAGTACTTC. This sequence encodes CASSIGGGGIEQYF.